This TCR beta chain derives from a study of blood T cell repertoires in COVID-19. On the study more broadly: The United States, Italy and Spain were the sources of the acute and convalescent COVID-19 samples.

As processed by the authors: Amplifying reference gene primers gave estimates of nucleated cell counts. Data came from immunoSEQ multiplex PCR; TCRdb stores just in-frame clones and leaves some out. V, J and clone size are taken as reported in that table, and D and trimming were inferred from the DNA itself. The table lists about 170,000 clones, about 86% of them singletons, with around 9.9% in the top ten. Germline V gene data show CDR1 as MNHEY and CDR2 as SVGEGT. This CDR3 has 14 residues. J gave up 7 bases and V 5 bases, and 10 bases lay outside the gene matches. Seattle's cohort entered during active infection and was followed longitudinally.

The clonotype originates from a woman in her fifties or sixties with COVID-19, enrolled during active disease. This sequence joins TRBV6-2 or TRBV6-3 and TRBJ1-2, with 7 nucleotides matching TRBD1. Sequenced: peripheral blood. CDR3 bases: TGTGCCAGCAGTGACAGGGATTTGTACGGTGGCTACACCTTC. This encodes CASSDRDLYGGYTF.